This T cell receptor beta chain was obtained from a study of T cell changes during pregnancy in multiple sclerosis. Germline assignment: CDR1 SGDLS and CDR2 YYNGEE. The CDR3 consists of 17 residues. V dropped 0 bases and J dropped 5 bases, with 17 bases sitting between them. The assay was immunoSEQ multiplex PCR, and TCRdb's table has in-frame clones only and misses some. The sample holds 50,000 or so clones, around 92% seen once. The receptor comes from a female donor with multiple sclerosis, enrolled in a pregnancy study. The rearrangement links TRBV9 to TRBJ1-4; weak D call: TRBD1 (5 bases). The sequencing used CD4+ T cells from peripheral blood mononuclear cells, collected in the third trimester of pregnancy. The CDR3 DNA is TGTGCCAGCAGCGTAGGAATCACAGGACCACCAAATGAAAAACTGTTTTTT. Translation gives CASSVGITGPPNEKLFF. Full variable domain (outside the CDR3, taken from reference TRBV9 and TRBJ1-4): DSGVTQTPKHLITATGQRVTLRCSPRSGDLSVYWYQQSLDQGLQFLIQYYNGEERAKGNILERFSAQQFPDLHSELNLSSLELGDSALYFCASSVGITGPPNEKLFFGSGTQLSVL.